This record concerns one T cell receptor beta chain sequence. After removal of 7 bases from V and 6 bases from J, the junction contained 17 bases not matched to a gene. The CDR3 extends over 18 amino acids. The germline gives CDR1 SGHNT, CDR2 YYREEE (reference sequence). This specimen belongs to a study of OX40 agonist ivuxolimab in advanced cancers. Using immunoSEQ multiplex PCR, the repertoire was profiled, and TCRdb retains in-frame clones only, with some absent. Altogether 74,000 or so clones are present, roughly 91% being singletons, with the ten largest covering approximately 14%. The rearrangement uses TRBV5-4 and TRBJ2-2; 11 bases fit TRBD2. The sample consisted of CD4+ or CD8+ T cells sorted from blood, taken in a trial of the OX40 agonist ivuxolimab. This clonotype originated in an adult with an advanced solid tumor such as melanoma, head and neck, liver or kidney cancer. Here the CDR3 DNA reads TGTGCCAGCCTAGCTTCGGCTAGCGGGGGGCCCGCAGCCGGGGAGCTGTTTTTT. Protein sequence: CASLASASGGPAAGELFF.